These 9 T cell receptor beta chains were all obtained from the same sample, sequenced in a study of blood T cell repertoires in COVID-19. Using immunoSEQ multiplex PCR, the repertoire was profiled, and TCRdb retains in-frame clones only, with some absent. The repertoire has under 85,000 clones, around 88% of them found once; the top ten carry approximately 4.9%. The sequenced sample was peripheral blood. The origin of the receptors is a woman aged 80 or over with active or convalescent COVID-19.

The chain joins TRBV4-3 to TRBJ2-4; tentatively, D is TRBD1 (6 bases). Trimming took 0 bases from V and 2 from J, leaving 17 bases between them. CDR1 LGHNA and CDR2 YSLEER come from the germline V gene. The CDR3 covers 18 residues. The chain's CDR3 is CASSQDLQGILSKNIQYF. The CDR3 nucleotides are TGCGCCAGCAGCCAAGATTTACAGGGTATCCTATCCAAAAACATTCAGTACTTC.

This clone was seen only a few times. The chain links TRBV9 to TRBJ2-5; TRBD2 might be the D (5 bases). Trimming removed 0 bases at V and 8 bases at J, with 11 bases between. Per the germline V gene, CDR1 is SGDLS and CDR2 is YYNGEE. The CDR3 loop spans 13 amino acids. This CDR3 reads CASSVGGVETQYF. CDR3 coding DNA: TGTGCCAGCAGCGTAGGGGGAGTTGAAACCCAGTACTTC. Full variable domain (missing parts from reference TRBV9 and TRBJ2-5): DSGVTQTPKHLITATGQRVTLRCSPRSGDLSVYWYQQSLDQGLQFLIQYYNGEERAKGNILERFSAQQFPDLHSELNLSSLELGDSALYFCASSVGGVETQYFGPGTRLLVL.

This sequence joins TRBV4-3 and TRBJ2-3; TRBD1 agrees at 7 bases. The CDR3 contains 16 residues. Germline V lookup: CDR1 LGHNA, CDR2 YSLEER. V lost 0 bases and J lost 6; bases outside the gene matches: 9. The CDR3 DNA reads TGCGCCAGCAGCCAAGATCGCACAGGGGTGCGGGATACGCAGTATTTT. Its translation: CASSQDRTGVRDTQYF.

The chain is built from TRBV6-5 and TRBJ1-2; a possible D gene is TRBD1 (5 bases). Germline lookup yields CDR1 MNHEY and CDR2 SVGAGI. CDR3 length equals 14 residues. Trimming took off 5 bases at V and 1 base at J, with 11 bases between the two ends. This CDR3 reads CASSRQSFNYGYTF. In DNA form, the CDR3 reads TGTGCCAGCAGTCGACAGTCCTTTAACTATGGCTACACCTTC.

This chain's CDR3 is CASSFKRTGELFF. The CDR3 region has the DNA TGTGCCAGCAGCTTTAAGCGCACCGGGGAGCTGTTTTTT. The chain recombines TRBV7-3 with TRBJ2-2; D gene unclear. CDR1 is SGHTA and CDR2 is FQGTGA in the germline V gene. V was cut by 3 bases and J by 4 bases, with 6 bases left in between. The CDR3 has 13 amino acids.

The sample holds one count of this clone. The chain employs TRBV6-2 or TRBV6-3 and TRBJ2-1, with TRBD2 as a possible D gene (6 bases). Per germline, CDR1 MNHEY and CDR2 SVGEGT. V was cut by 0 bases and J by 0 bases, with 12 bases left in between. This CDR3 has 17 amino acids. The CDR3 protein is CASSYSKRDFSYNEQFF. In DNA, the CDR3 is TGTGCCAGCAGTTACTCGAAACGGGACTTCTCCTACAATGAGCAGTTCTTC.

The rearrangement links TRBV27 to TRBJ1-2, with 7 nucleotides matching TRBD1. Germline CDR1 is MNHEY and CDR2 is SMNVEV (reference sequence). The CDR3 consists of 13 residues. V lost 6 bases and J lost 8; bases outside the gene matches: 9. The CDR3 sequence: CASSPPGQKGYTF. The CDR3 region has the DNA TGTGCCAGCAGCCCTCCGGGACAGAAGGGCTACACCTTC.

This chain connects TRBV13 to TRBJ2-3; the match to TRBD2 covers 7 bases. V lost 1 base to trimming and J lost 5 bases; unmatched junction nucleotides: 3. This CDR3 is 14 amino acids long. CDR1 and CDR2 (germline): PRHDT, FYEKMQ (reference sequence). CDR3 nucleotides: TGTGCCAGCAGCTTAGAGGGAGGGCGAGATACGCAGTATTTT. Translating it yields CASSLEGGRDTQYF.

V usage is TRBV5-1 and J usage is TRBJ2-7, with 7 bases fitting TRBD1. CDR1 and CDR2 (germline): SGHRS, YFSETQ. The CDR3 contains 15 residues. Trimming cost V 0 bases and J 0 bases; bases outside gene matches: 3. Written as DNA, the CDR3 is TGCGCCAGCAGCTTGGACGGGACAGCCTCCTACGAGCAGTACTTC. The encoded protein is CASSLDGTASYEQYF.